Described below is a single T cell receptor (beta chain) sequence and its context. The data belong to a study of blood T cell repertoires in COVID-19. Clones were sequenced by immunoSEQ multiplex PCR, and TCRdb holds only the in-frame ones, with some missing. The sample consists of around 320,000 clones, about 85% of them appearing once. The length of the CDR3 is 14 residues. CDR1 and CDR2 (germline): MNHNY, SVGAGI (reference sequence). Trimming removed 2 bases from V and 9 bases from J, with 13 bases in between. Specimen: peripheral blood. This rearrangement joins TRBV6-6 to TRBJ2-2; tentatively, D is TRBD2 (5 bases). The sequence came from a man aged 18 to 35 with active or convalescent COVID-19. CDR3 amino acids: CASSYGPGSRELFF. As DNA, the CDR3 is TGTGCCAGCAGTTACGGCCCGGGGTCCCGGGAGCTGTTTTTT.